The 8 T cell receptor beta chains listed next were all sequenced from one sample in a study of T cells in localized non-small cell lung cancer. Method: immunoSEQ multiplex PCR; TCRdb's copy keeps in-frame clones and lacks some. The repertoire holds about 52,000 clones, with 85% to 90% as singletons. The specimen was PBMCs, collected before any cancer treatment. The receptors shown here come from a female donor with stage II lung adenocarcinoma.

The chain has TRBV19 and TRBJ1-2; possible D gene TRBD1, 6 bases. Germline-derived CDR1 and CDR2 are LNHDA and SQIVND (reference sequence). The CDR3 totals 16 residues. Trimming stripped 7 bases from V and 3 bases from J, with 21 bases between. For the CDR3, the DNA is TGTGCCAGTAAAGGGGGGGGGAGTCGCATTTACTATGGCTACACCTTC. Translation gives CASKGGGSRIYYGYTF.

The CDR3 nucleotides read TGTGCCAGTAGTCTTAGCGGGGGGTCCTACAATGAGCAGTTCTTC. This translates into CASSLSGGSYNEQFF. The rearrangement links TRBV19 to TRBJ2-1; TRBD2 agrees at 10 bases. This CDR3 region has 15 residues. After removal of 5 bases from V and 1 base from J, the junction contained 2 bases not matched to a gene. Germline V lookup: CDR1 LNHDA, CDR2 SQIVND (reference sequence). Together with reference TRBV19 and TRBJ2-1, the CDR3 gives the full variable domain: DGGITQSPKYLFRKEGQNVTLSCEQNLNHDAMYWYRQDPGQGLRLIYYSQIVNDFQKGDIAEGYSVSREKKESFPLTVTSAQKNPTAFYLCASSLSGGSYNEQFFGPGTRLTVL.

The gene calls are TRBV10-3 and TRBJ1-2; D gene ambiguous. V lost 8 bases and J 8 bases, leaving 15 bases between the germline ends. The germline CDR1 and CDR2 sequences are ENHRY and SYGVKD. The CDR3 consists of 12 residues. CDR3 sequence: CAIFTDHGGYTF. The CDR3 region has the DNA TGTGCCATCTTTACCGACCATGGGGGCTACACCTTC.

The rearrangement uses TRBV5-4 and TRBJ2-7; tentative D call: TRBD1 (6 bases). Per germline, CDR1 SGHNT and CDR2 YYREEE (reference sequence). Deletions cut 3 bases from V and 4 bases from J, with 20 bases between. This CDR3 is built from 16 residues. The CDR3 loop reads CASSWDLSGAEYEQYF. The CDR3 region has the DNA TGTGCCAGCAGCTGGGACCTCTCAGGGGCCGAATACGAGCAGTACTTC.

The chain combines TRBV4-1 with TRBJ2-7; D gene unclear. Germline-derived CDR1 and CDR2 are MGHRA and YSYEKL. The CDR3 loop spans 14 amino acids. V lost 4 bases and J 0 bases, leaving 10 bases between the germline ends. Here the CDR3 reads CASSPSDDSYEQYF. As DNA, the CDR3 is TGCGCCAGCAGCCCCTCAGACGACTCCTACGAGCAGTACTTC.

The chain links TRBV10-3 to TRBJ2-5; D is possibly TRBD2 (7 bases). V lost 7 bases to trimming and J lost 0 bases, with 15 bases between them. The CDR3 loop spans 15 amino acids. Germline assignment: CDR1 ENHRY and CDR2 SYGVKD. The CDR3 loop reads CAINSGGGYQETQYF. The DNA for the CDR3 is TGTGCCATCAACTCTGGCGGGGGCTACCAAGAGACCCAGTACTTC.

V and J are TRBV15 and TRBJ2-3, with D hard to call. This CDR3 is built from 13 residues. Trimming left V 0 bases short and J 5 bases short, with 6 bases between. Germline V gene data show CDR1 as LNHNV and CDR2 as YYDKDF (reference sequence). CDR3 in DNA: TGTGCCACCAGCAGAGATCCGGGAGATACGCAGTATTTT. Residues: CATSRDPGDTQYF. Looking up the rest from reference TRBV15 and TRBJ2-3 gives the full variable domain: DAMVIQNPRYQVTQFGKPVTLSCSQTLNHNVMYWYQQKSSQAPKLLFHYYDKDFNNEADTPDNFQSRRPNTSFCFLDIRSPGLGDTAMYLCATSRDPGDTQYFGPGTRLTVL.

This chain uses TRBV7-2 with TRBJ1-2; 8 nucleotides agree with TRBD1. J was trimmed by 8 bases and V by 4 bases; bases with no gene match: 9. Germline loops: CDR1 SGHTA, CDR2 FQGNSA. The CDR3 totals 14 residues. The CDR3 DNA sequence: TGTGCCAGCAGCTCGGACAGGGAAGGTTTAGGCTACACCTTC. Protein product: CASSSDREGLGYTF. The full variable domain, with the rest looked up from reference TRBV7-2 and TRBJ1-2, is GAGVSQSPSNKVTEKGKDVELRCDPISGHTALYWYRQSLGQGLEFLIYFQGNSAPDKSGLPSDRFSAERTGGSVSTLTIQRTQQEDSAVYLCASSSDREGLGYTFGSGTRLTVV.